This T cell receptor beta chain is from a study of T cells in Graves' hyperthyroidism and ophthalmopathy. Researchers barred patients who had uncontrolled infection, other autoimmune disease, pregnancy or lactation. Amplification of TCR beta CDR3 regions was performed using RNA transcripts as template. When the TCR CDR3 underwent first-round RT-PCR, the HTBI primer set was used. TCRdb itself ran the multiplex PCR reads through MiXCR, one entry per CDR3 protein. The table lists approximately 690,000 distinct CDR3 sequences, less than 25% of them singletons. This clonotype was seen ten or more times. The antigen remains unidentified. Points from the study as a whole: Ophthalmopathy was model-predicted a median around 6.1 months pre-onset.

The clonotype comes from a man younger than 40 with Graves' ophthalmopathy. Input material: blood.

In DNA form, the CDR3 reads TGTGCCAGCAGTTCGCACGACGGGCTGAACTACGAGCAGTACTTC. Translated: CASSSHDGLNYEQYF. The genes are TRBV28 and TRBJ2-7; D is uncertain. The germline gives CDR1 MDHEN, CDR2 SYDVKM. CDR3 length: 15 residues. V was clipped by 4 bases and J by 3 bases, with 16 bases between them.